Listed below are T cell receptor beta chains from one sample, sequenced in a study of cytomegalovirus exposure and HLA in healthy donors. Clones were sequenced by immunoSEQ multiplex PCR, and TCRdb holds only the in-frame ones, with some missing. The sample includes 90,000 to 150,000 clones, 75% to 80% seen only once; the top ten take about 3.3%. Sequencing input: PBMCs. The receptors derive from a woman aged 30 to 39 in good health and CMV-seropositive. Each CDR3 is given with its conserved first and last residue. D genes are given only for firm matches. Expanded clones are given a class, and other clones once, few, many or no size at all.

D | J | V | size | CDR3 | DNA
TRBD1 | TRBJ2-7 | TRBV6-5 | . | CASSYRRGYEQYF | TGTGCCAGCAGTTACCGCAGGGGGTACGAGCAGTACTTC
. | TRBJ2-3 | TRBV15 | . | CATSSGGPDTQYF | TGTGCCACCAGTAGTGGGGGCCCAGATACGCAGTATTTT
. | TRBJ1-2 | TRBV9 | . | CASSASPAPGDYGYTF | TGTGCCAGCAGCGCATCTCCTGCCCCGGGGGACTATGGCTACACCTTC
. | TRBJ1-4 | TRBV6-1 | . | CASSEERGTNEKLFF | TGTGCCAGCAGTGAAGAGCGGGGAACTAATGAAAAACTGTTTTTT
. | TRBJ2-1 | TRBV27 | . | CASSFLGGDEQFF | TGTGCCAGCAGTTTTCTGGGGGGAGATGAGCAGTTCTTC
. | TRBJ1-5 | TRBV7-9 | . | CASSWGLYSNQPQHF | TGTGCCAGCAGCTGGGGGCTTTATAGCAATCAGCCCCAGCATTTT
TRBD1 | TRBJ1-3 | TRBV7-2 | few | CASSVAGGAGNTIYF | TGTGCCAGCAGCGTTGCAGGGGGCGCTGGAAACACCATATATTTT
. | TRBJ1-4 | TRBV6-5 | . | CASSPGQTNEKLFF | TGTGCCAGCAGTCCAGGGCAAACTAATGAAAAACTGTTTTTT
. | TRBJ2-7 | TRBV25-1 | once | CASSESRARGTGEQYF | TGTGCCAGCAGTGAATCTAGGGCCAGGGGGACTGGCGAGCAGTACTTC
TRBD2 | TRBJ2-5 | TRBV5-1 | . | CASSRSTSKETQYF | TGCGCCAGCAGCCGGTCGACTAGCAAAGAGACCCAGTACTTC
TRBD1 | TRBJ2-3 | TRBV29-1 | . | CSVAQGAADTQYF | TGCAGCGTTGCCCAGGGGGCGGCAGATACGCAGTATTTT
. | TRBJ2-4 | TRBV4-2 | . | CASSHAGPNNKNIQYF | TGTGCCAGCAGCCACGCGGGCCCGAATAACAAAAACATTCAGTACTTC
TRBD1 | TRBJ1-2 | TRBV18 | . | CASSPRTGEGYGYTF | TGTGCCAGCTCACCACGGACAGGGGAAGGATATGGCTACACCTTC
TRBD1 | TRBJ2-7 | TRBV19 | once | CASSAPGQGYEQYF | TGTGCCAGTAGTGCCCCGGGACAGGGGTACGAGCAGTACTTC
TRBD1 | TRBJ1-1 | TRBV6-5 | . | CASSWRQGEDTEAFF | TGTGCCAGCAGTTGGAGGCAGGGGGAGGATACTGAAGCTTTCTTT
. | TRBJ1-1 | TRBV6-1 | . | CASRTLEAVTEAFF | TGTGCCAGCAGGACCTTAGAGGCCGTCACTGAAGCTTTCTTT
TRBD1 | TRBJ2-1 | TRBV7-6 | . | CASSLEVGQGARNEQFF | TGTGCCAGCAGCTTAGAGGTGGGGCAGGGGGCGCGGAATGAGCAGTTCTTC
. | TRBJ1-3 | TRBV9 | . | CASSGSLGNTIYF | TGTGCCAGCAGCGGGAGTCTTGGAAACACCATATATTTT
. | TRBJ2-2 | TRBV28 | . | CANEIGGTSNTGELFF | TGTGCCAACGAAATAGGCGGGACGTCGAACACCGGGGAGCTGTTTTTT
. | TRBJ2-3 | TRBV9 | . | CASSDRVGAGTDTQYF | TGTGCCAGCAGCGACAGGGTAGGGGCTGGCACAGATACGCAGTATTTT
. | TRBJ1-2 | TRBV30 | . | CAWSVPGGGYTF | TGTGCCTGGAGTGTACCGGGTGGGGGCTACACCTTC
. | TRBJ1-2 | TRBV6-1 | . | CASSPHQGYYGYTF | TGTGCCAGCAGTCCGCACCAGGGATACTATGGCTACACCTTC
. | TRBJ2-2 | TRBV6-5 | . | CASSSNEGYTGELFF | TGTGCCAGCAGTTCAAATGAGGGCTACACCGGGGAGCTGTTTTTT
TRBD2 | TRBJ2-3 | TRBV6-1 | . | CASSDGTIPAVTDTQYF | TGTGCCAGCAGTGATGGGACTATCCCTGCCGTCACAGATACGCAGTATTTT
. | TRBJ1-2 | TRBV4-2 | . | CASSLKINRDYGYTF | TGTGCCAGCAGCCTCAAGATCAATAGAGACTATGGTTACACCTTC
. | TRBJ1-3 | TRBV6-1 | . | CASTKTGQSGNTIYF | TGTGCCAGCACCAAGACAGGCCAGTCTGGAAACACCATATATTTT
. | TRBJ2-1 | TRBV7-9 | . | CASSPQRNTPYNEQFF | TGTGCCAGCAGCCCGCAGCGTAACACACCCTACAATGAGCAGTTCTTC
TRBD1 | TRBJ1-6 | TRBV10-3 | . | CAIRGTGFSPLHF | TGTGCCATCAGAGGGACAGGTTTTTCACCCCTCCACTTT
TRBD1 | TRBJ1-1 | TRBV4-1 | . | CASSPRDRWENTEAFF | TGCGCCAGCAGCCCCCGGGACAGGTGGGAAAACACTGAAGCTTTCTTT
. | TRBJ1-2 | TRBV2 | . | CASYRAGLYGYTF | TGTGCCAGCTACAGGGCAGGCCTCTATGGCTACACCTTC
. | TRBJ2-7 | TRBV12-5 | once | CASASPRQGGPYEQYF | TGTGCTAGTGCCTCCCCACGGCAGGGCGGCCCCTACGAGCAGTACTTC
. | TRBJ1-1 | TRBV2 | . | CASTGVEAFF | TGTGCCAGCACGGGGGTGGAAGCTTTCTTT
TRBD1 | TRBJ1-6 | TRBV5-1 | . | CASSETTGDSPLHF | TGCGCCAGCAGCGAGACAACAGGGGATTCACCCCTCCACTTT
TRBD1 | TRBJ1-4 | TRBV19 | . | CASSPGGATEKLFF | TGTGCCAGTAGTCCAGGGGGCGCGACGGAAAAACTGTTTTTT
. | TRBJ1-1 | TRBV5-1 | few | CASSTLPGQMNTEAFF | TGCGCCAGCAGCACCCTCCCCGGACAGATGAACACTGAAGCTTTCTTT
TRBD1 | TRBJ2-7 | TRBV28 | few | CASSFDRGVQYF | TGTGCCAGCAGTTTCGACAGGGGAGTGCAGTACTTC
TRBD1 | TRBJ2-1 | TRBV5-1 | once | CASSLDGDRSDEQFF | TGCGCCAGCAGCTTGGATGGGGACAGATCTGATGAGCAGTTCTTC
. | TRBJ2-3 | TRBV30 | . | CACSWRRGRTDTQYF | TGTGCCTGCTCCTGGCGGCGGGGGCGCACAGATACGCAGTATTTT
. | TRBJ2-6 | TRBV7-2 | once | CASSRGFSGANVLTF | TGTGCCAGCAGCCGGGGGTTCTCTGGGGCCAACGTCCTGACTTTC
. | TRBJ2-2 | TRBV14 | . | CASSPSGALKLFF | TGTGCCAGCAGCCCCTCAGGGGCACTCAAGCTGTTTTTT
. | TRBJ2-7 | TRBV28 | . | CASSFQGEEYEQYF | TGTGCCAGCAGTTTTCAGGGTGAGGAATACGAGCAGTACTTC
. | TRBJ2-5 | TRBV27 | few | CASSFGSLAGQETQYF | TGTGCCAGCAGTTTTGGGTCCCTTGCGGGGCAAGAGACCCAGTACTTC
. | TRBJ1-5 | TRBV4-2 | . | CASSQDVGGQPQHF | TGTGCCAGCAGCCAAGATGTTGGGGGCCAGCCCCAGCATTTT